Described below is a single T cell receptor beta chain sequence and its context. The antigen is not known. The V end lost 5 bases, the J end lost 9 bases, and 11 bases lay between the germline ends. Per the germline V gene, CDR1 is LNHNV and CDR2 is YYDKDF (reference sequence). The CDR3 is 12 amino acids. This sample is part of a study of T cells after yellow fever vaccination. Study in general: In the case of low-cell-number fractions, SMART-Seq v4 Ultra Low Input was used for preparation. Study results and caveats: Abundant clonotypes from the bulk population could get into FACS-sorted repertoires as contaminants. Clonotypes appearing in both CD4 and CD8 compartments existed, and their share was small.

They built TCR cDNA with 5'RACE template switching, a step that put in a universal primer site and UMIs. TCRdb re-analysed the 5' RACE reads in MiXCR, keeping a single row per CDR3 protein. The sample gives 550,000 or so distinct CDR3 sequences, 15% to 20% of which show up once; roughly an eighth is in the top ten. The rearrangement uses TRBV15 and TRBJ2-1; perhaps TRBD2 as D (5 bases). Sequenced here: PBMCs, sampled 15 days after the yellow fever booster vaccination. The TCR was taken from a man aged 25 to 45 who received the YFV17D yellow fever vaccine. CDR3 bases: TGTGCCACCAGCGGTTCTAGCCCTGAGCAGTTCTTC. Protein product: CATSGSSPEQFF.